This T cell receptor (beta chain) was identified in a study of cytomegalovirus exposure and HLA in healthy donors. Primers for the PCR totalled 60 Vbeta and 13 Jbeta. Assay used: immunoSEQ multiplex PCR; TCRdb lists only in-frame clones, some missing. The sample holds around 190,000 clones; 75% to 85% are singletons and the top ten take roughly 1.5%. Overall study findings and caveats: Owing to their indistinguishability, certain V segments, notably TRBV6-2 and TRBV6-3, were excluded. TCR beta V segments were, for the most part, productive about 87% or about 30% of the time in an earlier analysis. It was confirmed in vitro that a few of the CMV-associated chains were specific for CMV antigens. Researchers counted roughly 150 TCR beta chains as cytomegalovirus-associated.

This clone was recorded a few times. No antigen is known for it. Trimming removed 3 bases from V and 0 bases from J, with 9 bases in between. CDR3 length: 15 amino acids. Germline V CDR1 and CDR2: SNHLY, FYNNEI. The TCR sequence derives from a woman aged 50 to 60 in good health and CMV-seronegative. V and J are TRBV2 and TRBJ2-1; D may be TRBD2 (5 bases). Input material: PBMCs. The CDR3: CASSDGISSYNEQFF. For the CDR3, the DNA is TGTGCCAGCAGTGACGGGATAAGCTCCTACAATGAGCAGTTCTTC.